A selection of T cell receptor beta chains follows, all from one sample in a study of cytomegalovirus exposure and HLA in healthy donors. Clones were sequenced by immunoSEQ multiplex PCR, and TCRdb holds only the in-frame ones, with some missing. The data show some 120,000 clones, with 75% to 85% seen just once and approximately 9.6% held by the top ten. Sample: PBMCs. The receptors here all came from a woman aged 45-65 years in good health and CMV-seropositive. Both conserved end residues are part of each CDR3. The D gene is left open where the match is weak. Expanded clones are given a class, and other clones once, few, many or no size at all.

j_call | v_call | d_call | clone_size | cdr3_aa | cdr3_nt
TRBJ2-1 | TRBV21-1 | - | - | CARAGTGDNEQFF | TGTGCCAGGGCCGGGACAGGTGACAATGAGCAGTTCTTC
TRBJ2-2 | TRBV2 | - | - | CASRYRVPGELFF | TGTGCCAGCAGGTACAGGGTCCCCGGGGAGCTGTTTTTT
TRBJ2-7 | TRBV5-1 | TRBD1 | - | CASSPGQGHSYEQYF | TGCGCCAGCAGCCCCGGACAGGGGCATTCCTACGAGCAGTACTTC
TRBJ2-7 | TRBV4-1 | - | - | CASSRLEYAYEQYF | TGCGCCAGCAGCCGTCTGGAGTACGCCTACGAGCAGTACTTC
TRBJ2-1 | TRBV6-5 | TRBD2 | - | CASIPRLAGVTEQFF | TGTGCCAGCATTCCCCGCCTAGCGGGAGTAACTGAGCAGTTCTTC
TRBJ2-5 | TRBV30 | - | few | CAWSKQLAQETQYF | TGTGCCTGGAGCAAACAGCTTGCACAAGAGACCCAGTACTTC
TRBJ1-1 | TRBV4-1 | - | - | CASSQGGAEAFF | TGCGCCAGCAGCCAAGGGGGCGCTGAAGCTTTCTTT
TRBJ2-1 | TRBV5-1 | - | few | CASGGGGNEQFF | TGCGCCAGCGGAGGGGGGGGCAATGAGCAGTTCTTC
TRBJ1-6 | TRBV9 | - | once | CASSARTASSSYNSPLHF | TGTGCCAGCAGCGCTAGGACAGCTTCGAGCTCCTATAATTCACCCCTCCACTTT
TRBJ2-2 | TRBV9 | TRBD2 | - | CASSVEAGANTGELFF | TGTGCCAGCAGCGTAGAAGCGGGAGCGAACACCGGGGAGCTGTTTTTT
TRBJ2-1 | TRBV21-1 | - | - | CASSFSFSGSYNEQFF | TGTGCCAGCAGCTTTTCTTTTTCGGGCTCCTACAATGAGCAGTTCTTC
TRBJ1-1 | TRBV10-2 | TRBD1 | - | CASSETGDFEAFF | TGCGCCAGCAGTGAAACAGGGGACTTTGAAGCTTTCTTT
TRBJ2-3 | TRBV7-3 | TRBD2 | - | CASSIAGGSIHTQYF | TGTGCCAGCAGCATAGCGGGGGGGTCAATACATACGCAGTATTTT
TRBJ2-7 | TRBV15 | TRBD1 | - | CATSLKPTGDYEQYF | TGTGCCACCAGCCTCAAACCGACAGGGGACTACGAGCAGTACTTC
TRBJ1-2 | TRBV7-9 | - | - | CASSHPIRRDRTYGYTF | TGTGCCAGCAGCCATCCCATTCGCAGAGACAGGACCTATGGCTACACCTTC
TRBJ1-2 | TRBV4-1 | - | - | CASSQAFGHKVYGYTF | TGCGCCAGCAGCCAAGCCTTTGGACATAAAGTCTATGGCTACACCTTC
TRBJ2-7 | TRBV10-3 | - | - | CAISVQTNYEQYF | TGTGCCATCAGTGTACAGACCAACTACGAGCAGTACTTC
TRBJ2-1 | TRBV11-1 | - | - | CASSLSPSYNEQFF | TGTGCCAGCAGCTTATCACCCAGTTACAATGAGCAGTTCTTC
TRBJ2-5 | TRBV14 | TRBD2 | - | CASSQTSGRLETQYF | TGTGCCAGCAGCCAGACTAGCGGGAGGCTAGAGACCCAGTACTTC
TRBJ2-7 | TRBV5-1 | TRBD2 | - | CASSLSFEASGRYEQYF | TGCGCCAGCAGCTTGAGTTTTGAGGCTAGCGGGAGGTACGAGCAGTACTTC
TRBJ2-1 | TRBV9 | - | few | CASSVSRGGGCQSSYNEQFF | TGTGCCAGCAGCGTATCAAGAGGGGGGGGATGCCAGAGCTCCTACAATGAGCAGTTCTTC
TRBJ1-1 | TRBV18 | - | - | CASSLTRNTEAFF | TGTGCCAGCTCACTCACAAGGAACACTGAAGCTTTCTTT
TRBJ2-1 | TRBV9 | TRBD2 | once | CASSVTSVNEQFF | TGTGCCAGCAGCGTCACTAGCGTCAATGAGCAGTTCTTC
TRBJ2-2 | TRBV6-1 | TRBD2 | - | CASTREVAGGGELFF | TGTGCCAGCACCCGAGAGGTAGCGGGAGGTGGGGAGCTGTTTTTT
TRBJ2-1 | TRBV7-3 | - | few | CASGRGGLYNEQFF | TGTGCCAGCGGGAGGGGGGGGTTGTATAATGAGCAGTTCTTC
TRBJ1-6 | TRBV6-1 | - | - | CASSESGFALSSYNSPLHF | TGTGCCAGCAGTGAATCTGGTTTTGCCTTGAGCTCCTATAATTCACCCCTCCACTTT
TRBJ2-3 | TRBV7-2 | TRBD2 | - | CASQASGYRDTQYF | TGTGCCAGCCAGGCTAGCGGGTACCGCGATACGCAGTATTTT
TRBJ2-7 | TRBV11-3 | - | once | CASSSPYGRNPSYEQYF | TGTGCCAGCAGCTCGCCGTATGGCAGGAACCCTTCCTACGAGCAGTACTTC
TRBJ2-1 | TRBV29-1 | - | - | CSVVDNYNEQFF | TGCAGCGTTGTCGACAACTACAATGAGCAGTTCTTC
TRBJ2-1 | TRBV25-1 | TRBD2 | few | CASSEYGGLAGNNEQFF | TGTGCCAGCAGTGAATATGGAGGGCTAGCGGGGAACAATGAGCAGTTCTTC
TRBJ2-5 | TRBV6-1 | - | - | CASSEWEKETQYF | TGTGCCAGCAGTGAATGGGAGAAGGAGACCCAGTACTTC
TRBJ1-6 | TRBV5-1 | - | - | CASSFHSDNSPLHF | TGCGCCAGCAGCTTTCATTCGGATAATTCACCCCTCCACTTT
TRBJ2-2 | TRBV5-1 | - | - | CASSFGSGWTETGELFF | TGCGCCAGCAGCTTCGGTAGCGGGTGGACAGAGACCGGGGAGCTGTTTTTT